This TCR delta chain was retrieved from a study of Vδ1+ human thymocytes. The CDR3 has 21 amino acids. Germline assignment: CDR1 TSWWSYY and CDR2 QGS. V gave up 2 bases and J gave up 0 bases; unmatched junction bases: 16. Study-level points and caveats: Thymic TRG and TRD repertoires appeared highly polyclonal, with Gaussian CDR3 length distributions. Unexpected Vdelta2 sequences could cause misinterpretation of bulk repertoire data. Thymic delta-chain repertoires held roughly 20% Vdelta2 sequences and few Vdelta3, despite high sort purity.

In the case of this clone: Its antigen is undetermined.

Alphabeta T cells were depleted, then CD3+ Vdelta1+ Vdelta2- thymocytes were FACS-sorted. Sequences come from RNA converted to cDNA by reverse transcription. CDR3 amplicons came from multiplex PCR with pooled V-gene forward and constant-region reverse primers. TCRdb ran CATT on the multiplex PCR reads. This table has 80,000 or so delta-chain clones, 30% to 45% appearing once. Sequenced: Vdelta1+ gamma-delta thymocytes from the thymus. Subset given: FACS-sorted CD3+ TCRalphabeta- TCRVdelta1+ TCRVdelta2- thymocytes. This chain joins TRDV1 and TRDJ1, with TRDD3 matching 12 bases. The TCR was taken from a boy under three years old who had congenital heart surgery. CDR3 DNA sequence: TGTGCTCTTGGGGAAGGTACGAAGAACTGGGGGATACAACAGGACACCGATAAACTCATCTTT. It encodes CALGEGTKNWGIQQDTDKLIF.